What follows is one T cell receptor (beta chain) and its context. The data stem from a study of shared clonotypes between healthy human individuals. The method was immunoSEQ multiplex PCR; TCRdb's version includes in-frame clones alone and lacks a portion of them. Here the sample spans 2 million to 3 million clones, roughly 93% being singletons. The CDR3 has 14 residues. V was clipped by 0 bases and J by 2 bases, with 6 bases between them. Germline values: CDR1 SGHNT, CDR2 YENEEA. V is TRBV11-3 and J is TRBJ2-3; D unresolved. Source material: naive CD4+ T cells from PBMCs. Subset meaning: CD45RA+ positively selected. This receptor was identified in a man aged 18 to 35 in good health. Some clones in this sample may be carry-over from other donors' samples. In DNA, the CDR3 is TGTGCCAGCAGCTTAGAGCGGTTCACAGATACGCAGTATTTT. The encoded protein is CASSLERFTDTQYF.